This T cell receptor (beta chain) emerged from a study of T cells in Graves' hyperthyroidism and ophthalmopathy. Extraction of PBMCs used 7.5 to 10 ml of fresh peripheral blood. From RNA transcripts, TCR beta CDR3 regions were amplified. HTBI primers were the set used in a first-round RT-PCR of the TCR CDR3. Each CDR3 protein is one row after TCRdb ran MiXCR on the multiplex PCR reads. The data show about 520,000 distinct CDR3 sequences, approximately 24% seen once. In this sample, this clonotype turned up many times. The source material was blood. This TCR was sampled from a woman between 25 and 40 years old with Graves' ophthalmopathy.

For the CDR3, the DNA is TGTGCCATCAGTGAGGCGGAACAAGAGACCCAGTACTTC. It codes for CAISEAEQETQYF. V is TRBV10-3 and J is TRBJ2-5; unclear D gene. V dropped 2 bases and J dropped 2 bases, with 6 bases sitting between them. Germline V gene data show CDR1 as ENHRY and CDR2 as SYGVKD. The CDR3 loop spans 13 amino acids.